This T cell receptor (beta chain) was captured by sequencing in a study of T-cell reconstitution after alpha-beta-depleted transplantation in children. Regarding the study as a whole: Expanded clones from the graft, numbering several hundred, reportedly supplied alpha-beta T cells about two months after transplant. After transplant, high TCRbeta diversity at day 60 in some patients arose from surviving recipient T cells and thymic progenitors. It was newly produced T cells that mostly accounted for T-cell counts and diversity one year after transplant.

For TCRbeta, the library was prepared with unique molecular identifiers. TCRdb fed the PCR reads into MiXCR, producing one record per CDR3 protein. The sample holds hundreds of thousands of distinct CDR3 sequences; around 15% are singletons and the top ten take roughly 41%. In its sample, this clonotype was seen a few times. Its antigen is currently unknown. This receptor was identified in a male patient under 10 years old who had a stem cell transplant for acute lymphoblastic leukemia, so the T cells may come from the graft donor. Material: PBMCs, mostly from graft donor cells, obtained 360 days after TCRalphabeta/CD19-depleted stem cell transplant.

CDR3 sequence (DNA): TGCGCCAGCAGCCAAGATTGGACTGGACCGAATGAGCAGTTCTTC. Protein sequence: CASSQDWTGPNEQFF. V usage is TRBV4-3 and J usage is TRBJ2-1, with D possibly being TRBD2 (5 bases). Per germline, CDR1 LGHNA and CDR2 YSLEER. The CDR3 is made up of 15 amino acids. Deletions cut 0 bases from V and 7 bases from J, with 13 bases between.